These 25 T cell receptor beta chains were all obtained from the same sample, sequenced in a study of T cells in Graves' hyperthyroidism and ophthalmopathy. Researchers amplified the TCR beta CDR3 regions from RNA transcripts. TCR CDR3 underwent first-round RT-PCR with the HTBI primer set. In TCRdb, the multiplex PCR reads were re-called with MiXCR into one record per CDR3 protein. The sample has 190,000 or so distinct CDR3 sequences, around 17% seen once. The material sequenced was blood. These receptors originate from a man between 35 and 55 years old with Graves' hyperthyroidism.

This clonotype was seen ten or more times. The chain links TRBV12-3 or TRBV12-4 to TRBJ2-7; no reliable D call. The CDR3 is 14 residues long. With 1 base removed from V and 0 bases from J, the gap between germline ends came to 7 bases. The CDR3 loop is CASSLVRSSYEQYF. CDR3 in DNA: TGTGCCAGCAGTTTAGTTCGTAGCTCCTACGAGCAGTACTTC.

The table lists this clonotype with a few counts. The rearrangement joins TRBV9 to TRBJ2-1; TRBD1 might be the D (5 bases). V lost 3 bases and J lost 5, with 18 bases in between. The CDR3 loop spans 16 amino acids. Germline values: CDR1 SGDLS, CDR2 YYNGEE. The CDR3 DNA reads TGTGCCAGCAGCGCAGCAGCCGGACACTACCACAATGAGCAGTTCTTC. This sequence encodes CASSAAAGHYHNEQFF. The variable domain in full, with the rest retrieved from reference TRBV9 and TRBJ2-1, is DSGVTQTPKHLITATGQRVTLRCSPRSGDLSVYWYQQSLDQGLQFLIQYYNGEERAKGNILERFSAQQFPDLHSELNLSSLELGDSALYFCASSAAAGHYHNEQFFGPGTRLTVL.

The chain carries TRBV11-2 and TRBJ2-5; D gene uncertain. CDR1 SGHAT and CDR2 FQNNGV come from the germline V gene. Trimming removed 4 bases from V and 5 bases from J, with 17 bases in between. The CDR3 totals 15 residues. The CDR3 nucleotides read TGTGCCAGCAGCTCCGTCGACCAGACGGAGGAGACCCAGTACTTC. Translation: CASSSVDQTEETQYF.

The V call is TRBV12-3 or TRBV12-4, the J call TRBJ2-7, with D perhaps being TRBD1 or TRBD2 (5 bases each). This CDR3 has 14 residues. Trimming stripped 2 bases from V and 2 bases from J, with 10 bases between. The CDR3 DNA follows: TGTGCCAGCAGTTTATTTGAGGGGCCCTACGAGCAGTACTTC. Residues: CASSLFEGPYEQYF.

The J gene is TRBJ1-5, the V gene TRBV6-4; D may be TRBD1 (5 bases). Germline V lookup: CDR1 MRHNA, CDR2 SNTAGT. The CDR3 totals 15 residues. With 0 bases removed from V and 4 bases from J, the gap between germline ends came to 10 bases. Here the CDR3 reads CASSDSAGPNQPQHF. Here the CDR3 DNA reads TGTGCCAGCAGTGACTCGGCAGGGCCAAATCAGCCCCAGCATTTT.

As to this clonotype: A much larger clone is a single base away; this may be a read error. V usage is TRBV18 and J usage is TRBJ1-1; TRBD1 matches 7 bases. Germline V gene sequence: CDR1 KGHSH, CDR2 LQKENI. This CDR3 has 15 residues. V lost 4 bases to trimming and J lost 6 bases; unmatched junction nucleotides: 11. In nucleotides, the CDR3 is TGTGCCAGCTCACAACGGGGGACAGCTGACGCTGAAGCTTTCTTT. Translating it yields CASSQRGTADAEAFF.

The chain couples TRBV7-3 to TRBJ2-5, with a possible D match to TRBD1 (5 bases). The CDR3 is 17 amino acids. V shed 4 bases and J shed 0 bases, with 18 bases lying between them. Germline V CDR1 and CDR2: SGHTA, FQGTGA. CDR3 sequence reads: CASSSKWGVGNQETQYF. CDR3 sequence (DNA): TGTGCCAGCAGCTCAAAGTGGGGCGTAGGGAACCAAGAGACCCAGTACTTC.

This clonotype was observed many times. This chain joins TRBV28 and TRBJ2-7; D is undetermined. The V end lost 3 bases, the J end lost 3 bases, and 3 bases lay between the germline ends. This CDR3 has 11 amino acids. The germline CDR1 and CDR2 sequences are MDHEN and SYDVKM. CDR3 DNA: TGTGCCAGCAGTTTCTTCTACGAGCAGTACTTC. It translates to CASSFFYEQYF.

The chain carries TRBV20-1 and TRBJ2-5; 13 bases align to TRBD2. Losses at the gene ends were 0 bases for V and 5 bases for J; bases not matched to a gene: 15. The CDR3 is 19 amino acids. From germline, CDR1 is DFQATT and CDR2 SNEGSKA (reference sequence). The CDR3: CSARDYLLAGGPQLETQYF. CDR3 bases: TGCAGTGCTAGAGACTACTTACTAGCGGGGGGGCCCCAGCTGGAGACCCAGTACTTC.

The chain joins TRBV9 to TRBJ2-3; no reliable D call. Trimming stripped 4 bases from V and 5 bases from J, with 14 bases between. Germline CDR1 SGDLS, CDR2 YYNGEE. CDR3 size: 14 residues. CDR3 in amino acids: CASSPVGNQDTQYF. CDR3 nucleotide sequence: TGTGCCAGCAGCCCCGTGGGGAATCAAGATACGCAGTATTTT. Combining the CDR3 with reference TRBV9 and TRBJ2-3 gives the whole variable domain DSGVTQTPKHLITATGQRVTLRCSPRSGDLSVYWYQQSLDQGLQFLIQYYNGEERAKGNILERFSAQQFPDLHSELNLSSLELGDSALYFCASSPVGNQDTQYFGPGTRLTVL.

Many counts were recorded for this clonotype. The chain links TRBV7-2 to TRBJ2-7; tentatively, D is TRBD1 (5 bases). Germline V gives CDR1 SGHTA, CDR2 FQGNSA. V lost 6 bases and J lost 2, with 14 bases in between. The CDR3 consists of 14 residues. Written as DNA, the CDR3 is TGTGCCAGCAGGGGCGACAGCCGGACCTACGAGCAGTACTTC. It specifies CASRGDSRTYEQYF.

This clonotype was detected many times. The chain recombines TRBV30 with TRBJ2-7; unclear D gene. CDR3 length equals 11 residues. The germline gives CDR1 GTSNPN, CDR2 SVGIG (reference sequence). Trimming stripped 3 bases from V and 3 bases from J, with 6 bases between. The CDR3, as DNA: TGTGCCTGGAGCGAGAACTACGAGCAGTACTTC. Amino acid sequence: CAWSENYEQYF.

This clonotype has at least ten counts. The CDR3 nucleotides are TGCAGTGCTAGGTTGGCGGGGAGGGATTATGGCTACACCTTC. Translation: CSARLAGRDYGYTF. The chain carries TRBV20-1 and TRBJ1-2; D not resolved. V shed 3 bases and J shed 5 bases, with 16 bases lying between them. Per the germline V gene, CDR1 is DFQATT and CDR2 is SNEGSKA (reference sequence). The CDR3 is 14 residues long.

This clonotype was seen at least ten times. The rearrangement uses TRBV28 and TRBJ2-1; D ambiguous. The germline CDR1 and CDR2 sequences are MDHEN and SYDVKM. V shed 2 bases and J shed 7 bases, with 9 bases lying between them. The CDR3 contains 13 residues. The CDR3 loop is CASSLSYGNEQFF. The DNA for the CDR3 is TGTGCCAGCAGTTTAAGTTATGGTAATGAGCAGTTCTTC.

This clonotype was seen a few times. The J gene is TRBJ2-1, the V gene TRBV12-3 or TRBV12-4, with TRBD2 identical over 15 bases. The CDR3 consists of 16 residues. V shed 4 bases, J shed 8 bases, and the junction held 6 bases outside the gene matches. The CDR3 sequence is CASSSGTSGGWDEQFF. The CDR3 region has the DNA TGTGCCAGCAGTTCAGGGACTAGCGGGGGGTGGGATGAGCAGTTCTTC.

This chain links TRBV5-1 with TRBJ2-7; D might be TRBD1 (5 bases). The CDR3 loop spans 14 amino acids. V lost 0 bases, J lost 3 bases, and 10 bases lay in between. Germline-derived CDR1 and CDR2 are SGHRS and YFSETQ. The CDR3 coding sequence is TGCGCCAGCAGCTTGGAGGCAGGGCTCTACGAGCAGTACTTC. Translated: CASSLEAGLYEQYF.

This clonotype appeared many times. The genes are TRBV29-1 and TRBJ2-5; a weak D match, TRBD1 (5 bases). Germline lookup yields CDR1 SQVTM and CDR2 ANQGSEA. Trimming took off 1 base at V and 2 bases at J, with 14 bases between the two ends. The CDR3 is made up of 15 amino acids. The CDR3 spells CSVEGAIGAQETQYF. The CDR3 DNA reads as TGCAGCGTTGAAGGAGCGATAGGGGCACAAGAGACCCAGTACTTC.

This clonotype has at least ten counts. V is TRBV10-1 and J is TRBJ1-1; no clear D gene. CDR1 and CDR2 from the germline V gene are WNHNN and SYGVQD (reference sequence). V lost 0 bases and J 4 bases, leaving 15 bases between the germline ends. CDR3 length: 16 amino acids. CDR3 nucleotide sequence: TGCGCCAGCAGTGAGTCGTTCTCGGCAGCGGGCACTGAAGCTTTCTTT. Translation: CASSESFSAAGTEAFF.

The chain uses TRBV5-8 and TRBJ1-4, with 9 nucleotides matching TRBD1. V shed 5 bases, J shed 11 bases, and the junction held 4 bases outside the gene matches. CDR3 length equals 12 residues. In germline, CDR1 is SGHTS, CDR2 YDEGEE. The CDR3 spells CASRRDRAKLFF. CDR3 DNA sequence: TGTGCCAGCAGAAGGGACAGGGCGAAACTGTTTTTT.

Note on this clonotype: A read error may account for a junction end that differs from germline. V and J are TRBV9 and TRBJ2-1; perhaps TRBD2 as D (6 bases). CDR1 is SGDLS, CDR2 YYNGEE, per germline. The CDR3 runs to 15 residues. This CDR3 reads CASTVGSGTYNEQFF. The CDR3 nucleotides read TGTGCCAGCACCGTAGGTAGCGGAACCTACAATGAGCAGTTCTTC.

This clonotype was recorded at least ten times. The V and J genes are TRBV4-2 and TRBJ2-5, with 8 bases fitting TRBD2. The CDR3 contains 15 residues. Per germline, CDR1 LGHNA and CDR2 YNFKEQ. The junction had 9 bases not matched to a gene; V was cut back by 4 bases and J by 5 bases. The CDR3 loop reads CASSPRTSQRETQYF. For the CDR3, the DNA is TGTGCCAGCAGCCCCCGGACTAGCCAGAGGGAGACCCAGTACTTC.

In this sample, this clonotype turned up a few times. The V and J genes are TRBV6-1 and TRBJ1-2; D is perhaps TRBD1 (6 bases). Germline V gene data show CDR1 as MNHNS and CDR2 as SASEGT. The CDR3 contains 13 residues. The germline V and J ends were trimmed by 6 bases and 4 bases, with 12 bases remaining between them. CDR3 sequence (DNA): TGTGCCAGCAGGCGGGGGGGCGTCTATGGCTACACCTTC. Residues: CASRRGGVYGYTF.

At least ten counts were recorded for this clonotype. The CDR3 DNA follows: TGTGCCAGCAGCTCCAGACTAGCGGGGGAGGACGAGCAGTACTTC. Its translation: CASSSRLAGEDEQYF. J is TRBJ2-7 and V is TRBV7-2, with 12 nucleotides matching TRBD2. The germline V gene encodes CDR1 SGHTA and CDR2 FQGNSA. The CDR3 spans 15 residues. V shed 4 bases and J 5 bases; nucleotides not matched to a gene: 6.

CDR3 bases: TGTGCCAGCAGCTTAGAGGGCGGGGGGGTGCCAGATACGCAGTATTTT. It yields the protein CASSLEGGGVPDTQYF. This chain joins TRBV7-2 and TRBJ2-3; 9 bases line up with TRBD2. V lost 1 base and J lost 4; bases outside the gene matches: 6. Germline CDR1 is SGHTA and CDR2 is FQGNSA. The CDR3 extends over 16 amino acids.

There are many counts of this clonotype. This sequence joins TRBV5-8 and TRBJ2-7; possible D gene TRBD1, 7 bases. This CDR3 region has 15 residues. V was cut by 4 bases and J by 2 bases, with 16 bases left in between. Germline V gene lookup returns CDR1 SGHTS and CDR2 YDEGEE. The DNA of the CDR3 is TGTGCCAGCAGCGGCGGGACAGCGTTAACCTACGAGCAGTACTTC. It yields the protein CASSGGTALTYEQYF.